The 3 T cell receptor beta chains below were found in one sample sequenced in a study of blood T cells in healthy people across ages. With a J-beta primer mix and a sample-barcoded 5' primer, a second PCR ran about 7 to 12 cycles. TCRdb ran MiXCR on the 5' RACE reads and lists one entry per CDR3 protein. The sample lists approximately 900,000 distinct CDR3 sequences, roughly 52% occurring once. Input material: blood. These receptors originate from a young man in good health.

The chain's CDR3 is CAISESQGAAYGYTF. The CDR3 region has the DNA TGTGCCATCAGTGAGTCGCAAGGGGCGGCCTATGGCTACACCTTC. This rearrangement joins TRBV10-3 to TRBJ1-2; possible D gene TRBD1, 5 bases. CDR1 is ENHRY, CDR2 SYGVKD, per germline. V lost 0 bases and J 4 bases, leaving 12 bases between the germline ends. The CDR3 runs 15 residues.

This clonotype turned up a few times. This sequence joins TRBV20-1 and TRBJ1-2; no firm D call. V was clipped by 6 bases and J by 9 bases, with 17 bases between them. Germline CDR1 reads DFQATT; CDR2 reads SNEGSKA (reference sequence). This CDR3 has 12 amino acids. The CDR3 nucleotides are TGCAGTGCCCCGGGTAGTCGGGGTCGCTACACCTTC. This codes for CSAPGSRGRYTF.

The chain employs TRBV24-1 and TRBJ1-2, with 7 positions matching TRBD1. This CDR3 has 15 amino acids. Germline V CDR1 and CDR2: KGHDR, SFDVKD. V shed 2 bases, J shed 4 bases, and the junction held 6 bases outside the gene matches. CDR3 nucleotide sequence: TGTGCCACCAGTGATTCGACAGGGTTAGGCTATGGCTACACCTTC. As protein: CATSDSTGLGYGYTF.